These T cell receptor beta chains were read from a single sample in a study of T cell responses to AZD1222 COVID-19 vaccine. TCRdb's table, derived via immunoSEQ multiplex PCR, lists solely in-frame clones and lacks some. The sample carries some 180,000 clones, about 90% recorded once. The input for sequencing was peripheral blood, taken 28 days after the second AZD1222 dose. These receptors all stem from an adult who received the AZD1222 COVID-19 vaccine. CDR3s include the opening cysteine and the closing phenylalanine or tryptophan. Fields, in order: J gene, V gene, clone size, CDR3 protein. A clone size is listed for some rows: how often the clone was seen (once, few, many), or a class if it is expanded.

TRBJ2-3 TRBV7-8 NA CASSPRVLGADTQYF
TRBJ2-7 TRBV21-1 NA CASSKAKGGEQYF
TRBJ2-5 TRBV4-1 NA CASSQRDRGWETQYF
TRBJ2-7 TRBV7-8 NA CASSLGGYRGPSSYEQYF
TRBJ1-5 TRBV30 once CAWSPHSGGVNQPQHF
TRBJ2-7 TRBV12-3/TRBV12-4 NA CASSALAGEQYF
TRBJ2-3 TRBV7-6 NA CASNEGASGTDTQYF
TRBJ1-2 TRBV5-5 NA CASSLWMGQGSNYGYTF
TRBJ2-2 TRBV9 NA CASSLGGITGELFF
TRBJ1-2 TRBV11-1 NA CASSLVGDGYTF
TRBJ2-5 TRBV11-3 NA CASSRGTLQETQYF
TRBJ2-5 TRBV10-2 NA CASSGPSGQETQYF
TRBJ2-6 TRBV7-7 NA CASSLEPGANVLTF
TRBJ1-6 TRBV13 NA CASSPRLSPLHF
TRBJ2-1 TRBV6-5 NA CASGTGVYNEQFF
TRBJ2-7 TRBV27 NA CASSLGPRGVYEQYF
TRBJ1-5 TRBV19 NA CASKRSNQPQHF
TRBJ2-7 TRBV25-1 once CASSEAGFPYEQYF
TRBJ1-2 TRBV27 NA CASSKSGFLYHGYTF
TRBJ1-1 TRBV6-5 NA CASSYHEGGAEAFF
TRBJ1-1 TRBV2 NA CASLIGGLNTEAFF
TRBJ1-5 TRBV14 NA CASSQAGDRARARQPQHF
TRBJ1-1 TRBV12-3/TRBV12-4 NA CASSTRNTEAFF
TRBJ2-3 TRBV19 once CASSIDPRWQGDDTQYF
TRBJ1-3 TRBV9 NA CASSVARGFGNTIYF
TRBJ1-2 TRBV28 NA CASSLDRFYTF
TRBJ2-7 TRBV5-4 NA CASSSPGQGYYEQYF
TRBJ2-7 TRBV30 NA CAWATGIGTRGYEQYF
TRBJ2-2 TRBV15 NA CATSQTRGLTGELFF
TRBJ2-3 TRBV5-1 NA CASSSRTSGGTDTQYF
TRBJ1-1 TRBV19 NA CASSYPGWGTEAFF
TRBJ2-3 TRBV5-1 NA CASSLELASSTDTQYF
TRBJ1-6 TRBV5-6 NA CASSLGAGRGSPLHF
TRBJ1-2 TRBV5-6 NA CASSPGQVYGYTF
TRBJ1-1 TRBV28 NA CASSSPVGANTEAFF
TRBJ2-7 TRBV18 once CASSPARKDYEQYF
TRBJ2-5 TRBV18 NA CASSEGVGDRQETQYF
TRBJ2-7 TRBV19 NA CASSMSGHAYEQYF
TRBJ1-1 TRBV28 NA CASSLPGGTEAFF
TRBJ2-6 TRBV27 NA CASSSLSSGANVLTF
TRBJ1-5 TRBV4-2 NA CASSQGVRSNQPQHF
TRBJ2-1 TRBV19 NA CASRDRRASYNEQFF
TRBJ1-5 TRBV7-9 NA CASSPQQGNNQPQHF
TRBJ2-3 TRBV5-1 once CASSLSRPRTDTQYF
TRBJ1-1 TRBV19 NA CASSKLPGQSNTEAFF
TRBJ1-5 TRBV29-1 NA CSVMGQGNQPQHF
TRBJ1-2 TRBV3-1/TRBV3-2 NA CASSQRGVPSYGYTF
TRBJ2-1 TRBV6-4 NA CASSVRDRGLNEQFF
TRBJ1-2 TRBV6-1 once CASSETRTYGYTF
TRBJ2-7 TRBV5-5 NA CASSFLQGGEQYF
TRBJ1-1 TRBV20-1 NA CSASGANTEAFF
TRBJ1-5 TRBV10-1 NA CASSLRGRSVNQPQHF
TRBJ2-7 TRBV3-1/TRBV3-2 NA CASSQASQDPEQYF